The 18 T cell receptor beta chains given below trace back to one sample, sequenced in a study of cytomegalovirus exposure and HLA in healthy donors. The study ran its PCR with 60 Vbeta and 13 Jbeta primers. Libraries were prepared by immunoSEQ multiplex PCR; TCRdb keeps only in-frame clonotypes and omits some of them. The table lists just over 200,000 clones, more than 60% of them singletons. The specimen was PBMCs. All receptors derive from a man over 45 in good health and CMV-seronegative.

The rearrangement links TRBV28 to TRBJ1-2; the match to TRBD1 covers 8 bases. Trimming at V came to 7 bases and at J to 2 bases, leaving 3 bases not matched to a gene. The CDR3 runs 13 residues. Per the germline V gene, CDR1 is MDHEN and CDR2 is SYDVKM. CDR3 in DNA: TGTGCCAGCACATGGACAGGGAACTATGGCTACACCTTC. Amino acids: CASTWTGNYGYTF.

The gene calls are TRBV6-6 and TRBJ2-1; maybe TRBD2 (5 bases). Looked up from germline, CDR1 is MNHNY and CDR2 is SVGAGI (reference sequence). The V end was cut by 8 bases, the J end by 10 bases, with 15 bases between. This CDR3 contains 12 residues. DNA of the CDR3: TGTGCCAGCGGTGACCCGGGAAAGGAGCAGTTCTTC. The encoded protein is CASGDPGKEQFF.

The CDR3 loop is CASSLVWGAGEQFF. In DNA form, the CDR3 reads TGTGCCAGCAGCTTGGTTTGGGGAGCTGGTGAGCAGTTCTTC. The rearrangement uses TRBV5-4 and TRBJ2-1, with D tentatively TRBD2 (5 bases). V lost 0 bases and J 9 bases, leaving 13 bases between the germline ends. The CDR3 consists of 14 residues. Germline assignment: CDR1 SGHNT and CDR2 YYREEE (reference sequence).

The chain combines TRBV11-2 with TRBJ2-1, with TRBD2 matching 12 bases. This CDR3 spans 11 amino acids. The germline CDR1 and CDR2 sequences are SGHAT and FQNNGV. The junction had 8 bases not matched to a gene; V was cut back by 10 bases and J by 16 bases. CDR3 in DNA: TGTGCCACCCAGACTAGCGGGGGCTCATTCTTC. It yields the protein CATQTSGGSFF. The complete variable domain, with remaining parts taken from reference TRBV11-2 and TRBJ2-1, reads EAGVAQSPRYKIIEKRQSVAFWCNPISGHATLYWYQQILGQGPKLLIQFQNNGVVDDSQLPKDRFSAERLKGVDSTLKIQPAKLEDSAVYLCATQTSGGSFFGPGTRLTVL.

This clone was found once. The chain uses TRBV2 and TRBJ2-7; TRBD1 matches at 7 bases. Germline assignment: CDR1 SNHLY and CDR2 FYNNEI. J gave up 3 bases and V 7 bases, and 3 bases lay outside the gene matches. The CDR3 is 12 residues long. The CDR3, as DNA: TGTGCCAGCACCGGGACAGTCTACGAGCAGTACTTC. Its protein is CASTGTVYEQYF. The variable domain in full, completed from reference TRBV2 and TRBJ2-7, reads EPEVTQTPSHQVTQMGQEVILRCVPISNHLYFYWYRQILGQKVEFLVSFYNNEISEKSEIFDDQFSVERPDGSNFTLKIRSTKLEDSAMYFCASTGTVYEQYFGPGTRLTVT.

J is TRBJ2-7 and V is TRBV11-2, with TRBD2 as a possible D gene (5 bases). The V gene's germline CDR1 is SGHAT and CDR2 FQNNGV. The V gene lost 2 bases and the J gene lost 3 bases, with 11 bases spanning the gap. The CDR3 runs to 14 residues. Here the CDR3 DNA reads TGTGCCAGCAGCTTACAAACCCGGGGCTACGAGCAGTACTTC. Its translation: CASSLQTRGYEQYF.

V and J are TRBV19 and TRBJ2-6; 7 bases line up with TRBD2. Germline trimming cut 3 bases from V and 2 bases from J; bases unmatched to any gene: 1. The CDR3 covers 15 residues. Germline CDR1 and CDR2: LNHDA and SQIVND (reference sequence). CDR3 DNA: TGTGCCAGTAGTATGGGAGGGCCTGGGGCCAACGTCCTGACTTTC. It codes for CASSMGGPGANVLTF.

The chain recombines TRBV6-1 with TRBJ1-1; TRBD1 matches 8 bases. V lost 8 bases, J lost 5 bases, and 7 bases stayed unmatched. CDR3 length: 13 residues. Germline assignment: CDR1 MNHNS and CDR2 SASEGT. The CDR3 sequence: CASDPWTGTEAFF. The CDR3 nucleotides read TGTGCCAGCGATCCTTGGACAGGGACTGAAGCTTTCTTT.

This clone was seen only a few times. V and J are TRBV5-1 and TRBJ2-6; 8 nucleotides agree with TRBD1. Germline assignment: CDR1 SGHRS and CDR2 YFSETQ. The CDR3 is 16 residues long. Unmatched junction bases numbered 7, after V lost 6 bases and J lost 2 bases. CDR3 amino acids: CASTMTGVTGANVLTF. CDR3 nucleotides: TGCGCCAGCACTATGACAGGGGTGACTGGGGCCAACGTCCTGACTTTC.

The chain uses TRBV18 and TRBJ2-7, with 10 bases fitting TRBD1. The J segment lost 6 bases and the V segment lost 5 bases, leaving 7 bases of the junction unmatched. The CDR3 sequence is 14 residues long. The germline gives CDR1 KGHSH, CDR2 LQKENI. The CDR3 region is CASSSLGTGVEQYF. The CDR3 DNA reads TGTGCCAGCTCATCGCTCGGGACAGGGGTCGAGCAGTACTTC.

The rearrangement uses TRBV6-4 and TRBJ1-2; 9 positions match TRBD1. Germline trimming cut 3 bases from V and 6 bases from J; bases unmatched to any gene: 8. The CDR3 loop spans 15 amino acids. Germline CDR1 MRHNA, CDR2 SNTAGT. CDR3 in DNA: TGTGCCAGCAGTGATGGGACAGGGAATTTTCATGGCTACACCTTC. It yields the protein CASSDGTGNFHGYTF.

The chain employs TRBV29-1 and TRBJ2-3; TRBD1 is a possible D gene (6 bases). The germline V and J ends were trimmed by 6 bases and 4 bases, with 20 bases remaining between them. Germline values: CDR1 SQVTM, CDR2 ANQGSEA. This CDR3 contains 15 residues. The CDR3 DNA reads TGCAGCGTGAACAAACAGGGTAGGACCTCAGATACGCAGTATTTT. Encoded protein: CSVNKQGRTSDTQYF.

This clone appeared a few times. This chain joins TRBV29-1 and TRBJ2-1, with a possible D match to TRBD1 (6 bases). The germline V gene encodes CDR1 SQVTM and CDR2 ANQGSEA. The ends were cut back, 7 bases at V and 9 bases at J, with 13 bases in the middle. There are 11 residues in the CDR3. DNA for the CDR3: TGCAGCGCCTACAGGGATGGTGAGCAGTTCTTC. Its protein is CSAYRDGEQFF.

The chain combines TRBV7-7 with TRBJ2-7; 10 bases fit TRBD2. Germline CDR1 SSHAT, CDR2 FNYEAQ (reference sequence). With 5 bases clipped from V and 5 bases from J, the junction kept 9 bases outside the gene matches. The CDR3 totals 15 residues. The CDR3 nucleotides are TGTGCCAGCAGCCCCTCTAGCGGGGGTTATGACGAGCAGTACTTC. It translates to CASSPSSGGYDEQYF.

This clone has a handful of counts. This chain connects TRBV5-1 to TRBJ1-1; D possibly corresponds to TRBD1 (5 bases). V was trimmed by 2 bases and J by 5 bases, leaving 22 bases between them. CDR3 length: 17 residues. CDR1 and CDR2 (germline): SGHRS, YFSETQ. This chain's CDR3 is CASSFAGGALAKTEAFF. In DNA, the CDR3 is TGCGCCAGCAGCTTCGCCGGAGGGGCGCTTGCAAAGACTGAAGCTTTCTTT.

The chain combines TRBV6-5 with TRBJ1-5; D is unresolved. The V end was cut by 2 bases, the J end by 0 bases, with 8 bases between. There are 15 residues in the CDR3. Germline V gene sequence: CDR1 MNHEY, CDR2 SVGAGI. Written as DNA, the CDR3 is TGTGCCAGCAGTTACCGTCTCTATAGCAATCAGCCCCAGCATTTT. Its translation is CASSYRLYSNQPQHF.

The chain is built from TRBV2 and TRBJ1-2; D possibly corresponds to TRBD1 (5 bases). Germline lookup yields CDR1 SNHLY and CDR2 FYNNEI. V lost 4 bases and J lost 2, with 5 bases in between. This CDR3 comprises 12 residues. For the CDR3, the DNA is TGTGCCAGCAGTGGACAGAACTATGGCTACACCTTC. Protein product: CASSGQNYGYTF.

V usage is TRBV6-6 and J usage is TRBJ2-7; TRBD1 aligns across 9 bases. The CDR3 length is 16 residues. Germline V CDR1 and CDR2: MNHNY, SVGAGI (reference sequence). The trim removed 2 bases at V and 2 bases at J, leaving 7 bases unmatched. CDR3 bases: TGTGCCAGCAGTTACGGTCGGGACAGGGCGACCTACGAGCAGTACTTC. It yields the protein CASSYGRDRATYEQYF.